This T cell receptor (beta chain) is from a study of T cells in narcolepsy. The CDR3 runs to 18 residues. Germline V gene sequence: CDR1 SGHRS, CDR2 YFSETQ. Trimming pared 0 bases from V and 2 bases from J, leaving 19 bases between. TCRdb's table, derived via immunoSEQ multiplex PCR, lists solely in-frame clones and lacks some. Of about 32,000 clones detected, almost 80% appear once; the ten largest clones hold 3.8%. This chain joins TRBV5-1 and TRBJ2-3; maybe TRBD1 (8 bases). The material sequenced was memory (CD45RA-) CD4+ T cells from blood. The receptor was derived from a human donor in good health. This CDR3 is CASSLEHRGGLNTDTQYF. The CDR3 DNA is TGCGCCAGCAGCTTGGAACACAGGGGGGGACTTAACACAGATACGCAGTATTTT.